The TCR beta chain described here comes from a study of PD-1 blockade in classical Hodgkin lymphoma. With regard to this clone: Its antigen is undetermined.

Notes on the study in general: Newly diagnosed patients reportedly trailed healthy donors in baseline TCR diversity. Significantly greater TCR diversity emerged by C4D1 in CD4+ cells but not CD8+ cells. Newly diagnosed patients and complete responders had comparable diversity at baseline.

The table came from immunoSEQ multiplex PCR; TCRdb's copy has only in-frame clones and leaves some out. Among around 18,000 clones listed, about three quarters were seen once. Time point given: cycle 4 day 1 (C4D1), after five to seven weeks of nivolumab. Relapses following autologous stem cell transplantation were seen in all patients, with brentuximab vedotin exposure varying. From thawed PBMCs, CD4+ T cells were purified using magnetic negative selection. The patients, who had relapsed/refractory classical Hodgkin lymphoma, achieved best responses of complete response, partial response or progressive disease. The germline CDR1 and CDR2 sequences are SGHTA and FQGNSA. This CDR3 is 15 amino acids long. With 2 bases clipped from V and 7 bases from J, the junction kept 8 bases outside the gene matches.

Sequencing used CD4+ T cells from blood, obtained before the fourth cycle of nivolumab. The clonotype originates from a human donor with classical Hodgkin lymphoma. The rearrangement links TRBV7-2 to TRBJ1-2; 9 positions agree with TRBD1. CDR3 loop: CASSLYGTGLGGYTF. The CDR3 region has the DNA TGTGCCAGCAGCTTATACGGGACAGGGCTCGGTGGCTACACCTTC.